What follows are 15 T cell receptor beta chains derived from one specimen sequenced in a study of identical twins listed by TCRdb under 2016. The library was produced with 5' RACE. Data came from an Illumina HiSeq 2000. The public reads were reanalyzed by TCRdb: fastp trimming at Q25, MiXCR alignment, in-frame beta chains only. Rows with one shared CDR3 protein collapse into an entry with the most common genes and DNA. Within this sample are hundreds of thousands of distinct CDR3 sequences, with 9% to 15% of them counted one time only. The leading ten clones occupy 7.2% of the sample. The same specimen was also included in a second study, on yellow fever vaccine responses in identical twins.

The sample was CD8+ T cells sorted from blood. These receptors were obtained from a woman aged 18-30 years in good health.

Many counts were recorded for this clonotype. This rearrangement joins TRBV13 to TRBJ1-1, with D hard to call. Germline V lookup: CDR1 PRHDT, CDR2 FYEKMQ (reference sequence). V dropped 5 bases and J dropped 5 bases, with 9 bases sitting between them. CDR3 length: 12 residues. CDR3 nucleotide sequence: TGTGCCAGCAGCCGAGCAGGTACTGAAGCTTTCTTT. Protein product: CASSRAGTEAFF.

CDR3: CASSLEQGYTGELFF. CDR3 nucleotides: TGTGCCAGCAGTTTAGAACAGGGGTACACCGGGGAGCTGTTTTTT. V and J are TRBV27 and TRBJ2-2, with 7 bases aligning to TRBD1. Germline-derived CDR1 and CDR2 are MNHEY and SMNVEV (reference sequence). This CDR3 has 15 residues. Trimming took 2 bases from V and 3 from J; bases not matched to a gene: 3.

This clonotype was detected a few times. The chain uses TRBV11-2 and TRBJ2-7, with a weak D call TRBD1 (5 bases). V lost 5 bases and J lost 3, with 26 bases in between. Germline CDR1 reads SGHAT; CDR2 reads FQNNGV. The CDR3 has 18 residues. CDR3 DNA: TGTGCCAGCAGCCCGACCAAGGGGCTACCCCAAAGAGACTACGAGCAGTACTTC. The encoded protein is CASSPTKGLPQRDYEQYF.

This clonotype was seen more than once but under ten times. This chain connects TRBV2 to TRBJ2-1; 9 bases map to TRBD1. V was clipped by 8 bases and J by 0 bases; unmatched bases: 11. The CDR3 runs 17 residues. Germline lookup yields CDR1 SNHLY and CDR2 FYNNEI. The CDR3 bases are TGTGCCAGCCCCGGACAGGGGTTCGCACCCTCCTACAATGAGCAGTTCTTC. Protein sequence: CASPGQGFAPSYNEQFF.

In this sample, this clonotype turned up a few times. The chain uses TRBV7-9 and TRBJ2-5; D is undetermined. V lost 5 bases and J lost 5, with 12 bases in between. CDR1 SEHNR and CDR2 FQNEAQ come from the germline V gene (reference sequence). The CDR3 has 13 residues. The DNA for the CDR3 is TGTGCCAGCAGCCCCGAATTAGGGGAGACCCAGTACTTC. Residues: CASSPELGETQYF.

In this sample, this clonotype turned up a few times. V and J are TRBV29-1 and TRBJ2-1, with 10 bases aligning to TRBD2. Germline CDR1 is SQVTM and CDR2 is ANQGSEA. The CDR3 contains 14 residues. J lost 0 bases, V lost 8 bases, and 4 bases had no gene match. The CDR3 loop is CSTEREGSYNEQFF. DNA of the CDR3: TGCAGCACTGAGCGGGAGGGCTCCTACAATGAGCAGTTCTTC.

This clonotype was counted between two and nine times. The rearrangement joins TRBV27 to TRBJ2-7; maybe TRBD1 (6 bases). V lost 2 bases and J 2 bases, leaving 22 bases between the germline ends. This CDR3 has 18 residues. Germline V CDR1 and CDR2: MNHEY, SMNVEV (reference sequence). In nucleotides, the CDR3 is TGTGCCAGCAGTTTAAGTGGGACACCAGGCCATTACCCCTACGAGCAGTACGTC. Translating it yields CASSLSGTPGHYPYEQYV.

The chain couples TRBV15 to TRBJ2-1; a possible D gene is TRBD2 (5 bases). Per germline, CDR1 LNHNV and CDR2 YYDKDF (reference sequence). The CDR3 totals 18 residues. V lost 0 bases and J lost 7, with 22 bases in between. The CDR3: CATSREDWTRRVWNEQFF. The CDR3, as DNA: TGTGCCACCAGCAGAGAGGATTGGACTCGCCGGGTATGGAATGAGCAGTTCTTC. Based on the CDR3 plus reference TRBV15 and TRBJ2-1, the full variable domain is DAMVIQNPRYQVTQFGKPVTLSCSQTLNHNVMYWYQQKSSQAPKLLFHYYDKDFNNEADTPDNFQSRRPNTSFCFLDIRSPGLGDTAMYLCATSREDWTRRVWNEQFFGPGTRLTVL.

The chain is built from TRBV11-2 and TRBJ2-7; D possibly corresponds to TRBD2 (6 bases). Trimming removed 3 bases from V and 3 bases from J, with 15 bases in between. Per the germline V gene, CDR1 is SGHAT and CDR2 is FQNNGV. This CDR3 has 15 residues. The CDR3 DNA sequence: TGTGCCAGCAGCTTTGATAGGGACTCTTTCTACGAGCAGTACTTC. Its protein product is CASSFDRDSFYEQYF.

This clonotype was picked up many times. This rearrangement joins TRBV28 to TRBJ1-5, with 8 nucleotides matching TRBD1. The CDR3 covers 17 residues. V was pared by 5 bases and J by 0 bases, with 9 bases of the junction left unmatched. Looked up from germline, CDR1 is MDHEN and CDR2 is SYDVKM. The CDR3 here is CASSPGGHLDSNQPQHF. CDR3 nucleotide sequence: TGTGCCAGCAGTCCAGGGGGCCATCTAGATAGCAATCAGCCCCAGCATTTT.

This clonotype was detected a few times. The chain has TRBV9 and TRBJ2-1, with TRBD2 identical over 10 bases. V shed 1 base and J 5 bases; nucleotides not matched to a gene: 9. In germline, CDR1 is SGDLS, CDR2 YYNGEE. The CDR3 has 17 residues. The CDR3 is CASSVFLAGAEHNEQFF. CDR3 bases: TGTGCCAGCAGCGTATTCCTAGCGGGGGCCGAGCACAATGAGCAGTTCTTC.

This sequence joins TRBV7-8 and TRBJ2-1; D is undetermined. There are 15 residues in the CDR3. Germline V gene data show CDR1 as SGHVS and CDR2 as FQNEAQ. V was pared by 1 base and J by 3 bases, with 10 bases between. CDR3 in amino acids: CASSLGPNGYNEQFF. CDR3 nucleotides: TGTGCCAGCAGCTTAGGTCCCAACGGCTACAATGAGCAGTTCTTC.

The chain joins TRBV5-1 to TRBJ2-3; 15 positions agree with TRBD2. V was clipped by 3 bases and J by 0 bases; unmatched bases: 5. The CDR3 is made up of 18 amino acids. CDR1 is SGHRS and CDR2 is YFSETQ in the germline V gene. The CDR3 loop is CASSWGTSGGYSTDTQYF. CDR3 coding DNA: TGCGCCAGCAGCTGGGGGACTAGCGGGGGGTATAGCACAGATACGCAGTATTTT.

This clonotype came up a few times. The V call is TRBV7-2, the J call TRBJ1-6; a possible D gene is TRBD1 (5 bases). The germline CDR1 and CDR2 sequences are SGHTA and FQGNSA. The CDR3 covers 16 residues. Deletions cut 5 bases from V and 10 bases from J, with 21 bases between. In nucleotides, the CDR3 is TGTGCCAGCAGCATCTCGTCGCGCCAGGGAGAATCACCCCTCCACTTT. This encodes CASSISSRQGESPLHF.

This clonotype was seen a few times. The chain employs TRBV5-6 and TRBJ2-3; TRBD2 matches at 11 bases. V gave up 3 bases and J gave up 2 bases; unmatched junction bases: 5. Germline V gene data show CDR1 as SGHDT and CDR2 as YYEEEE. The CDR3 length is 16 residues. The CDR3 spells CASSSLLAGDTDTQYF. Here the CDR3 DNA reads TGTGCCAGCAGCTCCCTACTAGCGGGGGACACAGATACGCAGTATTTT. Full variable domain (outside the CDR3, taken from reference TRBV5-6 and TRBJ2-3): DAGVTQSPTHLIKTRGQQVTLRCSPKSGHDTVSWYQQALGQGPQFIFQYYEEEERQRGNFPDRFSGHQFPNYSSELNVNALLLGDSALYLCASSSLLAGDTDTQYFGPGTRLTVL.